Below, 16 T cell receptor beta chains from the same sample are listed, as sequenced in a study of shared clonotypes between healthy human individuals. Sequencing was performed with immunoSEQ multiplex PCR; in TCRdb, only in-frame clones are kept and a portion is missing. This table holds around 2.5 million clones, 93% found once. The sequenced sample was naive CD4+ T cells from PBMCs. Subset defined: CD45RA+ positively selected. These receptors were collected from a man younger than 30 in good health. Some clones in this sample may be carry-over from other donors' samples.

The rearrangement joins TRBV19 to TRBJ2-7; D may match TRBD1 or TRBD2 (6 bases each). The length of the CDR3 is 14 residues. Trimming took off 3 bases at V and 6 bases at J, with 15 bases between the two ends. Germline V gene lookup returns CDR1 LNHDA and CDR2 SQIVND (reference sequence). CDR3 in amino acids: CASSMEGQFLEQYF. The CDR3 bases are TGTGCCAGTAGTATGGAGGGACAATTCCTCGAGCAGTACTTC. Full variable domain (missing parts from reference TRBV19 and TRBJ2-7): DGGITQSPKYLFRKEGQNVTLSCEQNLNHDAMYWYRQDPGQGLRLIYYSQIVNDFQKGDIAEGYSVSREKKESFPLTVTSAQKNPTAFYLCASSMEGQFLEQYFGPGTRLTVT.

CDR3 DNA sequence: TGCAGCGTTGAATTGCAGGGGGCCTATGGCTACACCTTC. This sequence encodes CSVELQGAYGYTF. J is TRBJ1-2 and V is TRBV29-1; 8 bases map to TRBD1. Germline V gene lookup returns CDR1 SQVTM and CDR2 ANQGSEA. V lost 2 bases to trimming and J lost 4 bases; unmatched junction nucleotides: 3. This CDR3 spans 13 amino acids.

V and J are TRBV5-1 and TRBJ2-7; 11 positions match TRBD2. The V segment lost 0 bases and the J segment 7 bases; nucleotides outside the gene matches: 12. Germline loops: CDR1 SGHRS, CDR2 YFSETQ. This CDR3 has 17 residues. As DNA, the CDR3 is TGCGCCAGCAGCTTGGCCCCCCTAACTAGCGGGAGCGGAGAGCAGTACTTC. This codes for CASSLAPLTSGSGEQYF. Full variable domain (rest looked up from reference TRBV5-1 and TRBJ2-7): KAGVTQTPRYLIKTRGQQVTLSCSPISGHRSVSWYQQTPGQGLQFLFEYFSETQRNKGNFPGRFSGRQFSNSRSEMNVSTLELGDSALYLCASSLAPLTSGSGEQYFGPGTRLTVT.

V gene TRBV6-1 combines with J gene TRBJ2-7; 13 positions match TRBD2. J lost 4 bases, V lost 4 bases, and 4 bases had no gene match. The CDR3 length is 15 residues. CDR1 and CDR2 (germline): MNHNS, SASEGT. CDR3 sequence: CASSALAGGWYEQYF. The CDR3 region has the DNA TGTGCCAGCAGTGCACTAGCGGGGGGGTGGTACGAGCAGTACTTC.

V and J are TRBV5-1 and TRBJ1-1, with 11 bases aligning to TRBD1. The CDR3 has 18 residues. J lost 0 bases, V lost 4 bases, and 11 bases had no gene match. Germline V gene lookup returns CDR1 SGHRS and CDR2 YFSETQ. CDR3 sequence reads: CASSLVTGQGALNTEAFF. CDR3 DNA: TGCGCCAGCAGCCTGGTTACAGGACAGGGGGCGCTGAACACTGAAGCTTTCTTT.

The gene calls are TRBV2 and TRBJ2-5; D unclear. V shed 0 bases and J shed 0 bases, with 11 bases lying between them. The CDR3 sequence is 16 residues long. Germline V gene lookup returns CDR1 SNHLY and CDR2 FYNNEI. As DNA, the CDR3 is TGTGCCAGCAGTGAAGCCGAAGGGCGGTACCAAGAGACCCAGTACTTC. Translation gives CASSEAEGRYQETQYF.

The CDR3 DNA follows: TGCGCCAGCAGCCATACTCCGGGACTAGCGTCCTACGAGCAGTACTTC. Its translation is CASSHTPGLASYEQYF. V gene TRBV4-1 combines with J gene TRBJ2-7, with 10 bases lining up with TRBD2. The junction had 6 bases not matched to a gene; V was cut back by 3 bases and J by 1 base. The germline gives CDR1 MGHRA, CDR2 YSYEKL. This CDR3 is built from 16 residues.

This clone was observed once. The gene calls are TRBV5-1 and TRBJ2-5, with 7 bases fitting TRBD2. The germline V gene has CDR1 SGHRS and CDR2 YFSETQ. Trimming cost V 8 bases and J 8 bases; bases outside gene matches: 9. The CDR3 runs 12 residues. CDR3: CARGRVGETQYF. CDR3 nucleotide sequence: TGCGCCAGGGGGAGGGTTGGGGAAACCCAGTACTTC.

CDR3 loop: CASRKSRYYGYTF. The CDR3 nucleotides are TGTGCCAGCAGAAAGTCTAGATACTATGGCTACACCTTC. The chain uses TRBV28 and TRBJ1-2, with D unresolved. CDR1 and CDR2 from the germline V gene are MDHEN and SYDVKM. The CDR3 runs 13 residues. The germline V and J ends were trimmed by 6 bases and 3 bases, with 11 bases remaining between them.

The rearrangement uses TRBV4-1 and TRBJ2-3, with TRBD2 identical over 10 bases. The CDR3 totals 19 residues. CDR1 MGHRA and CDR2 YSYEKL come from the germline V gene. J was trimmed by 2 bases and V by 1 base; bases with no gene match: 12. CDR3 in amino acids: CASSQGLAGVTFHTDTQYF. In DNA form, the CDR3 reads TGCGCCAGCAGCCAAGGCCTAGCGGGAGTTACGTTCCACACAGATACGCAGTATTTT.

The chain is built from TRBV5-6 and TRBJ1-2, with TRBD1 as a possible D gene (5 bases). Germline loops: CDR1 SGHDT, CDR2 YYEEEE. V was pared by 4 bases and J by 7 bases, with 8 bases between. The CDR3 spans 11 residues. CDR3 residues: CASSVGPGYTF. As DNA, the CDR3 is TGTGCCAGCAGCGTGGGACCTGGCTACACCTTC.

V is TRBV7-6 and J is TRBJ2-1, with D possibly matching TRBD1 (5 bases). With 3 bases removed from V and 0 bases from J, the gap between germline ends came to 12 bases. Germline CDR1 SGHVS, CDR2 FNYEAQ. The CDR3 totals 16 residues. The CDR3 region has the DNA TGTGCCAGCAGCTTTTCGCAGGGAAGCTCCTACAATGAGCAGTTCTTC. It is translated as CASSFSQGSSYNEQFF.

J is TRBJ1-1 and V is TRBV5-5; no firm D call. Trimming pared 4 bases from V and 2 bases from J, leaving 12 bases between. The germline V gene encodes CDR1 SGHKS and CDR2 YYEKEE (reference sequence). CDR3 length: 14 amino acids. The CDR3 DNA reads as TGTGCCAGCAGCCCTTGGTCTGGAAACACTGAAGCTTTCTTT. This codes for CASSPWSGNTEAFF.

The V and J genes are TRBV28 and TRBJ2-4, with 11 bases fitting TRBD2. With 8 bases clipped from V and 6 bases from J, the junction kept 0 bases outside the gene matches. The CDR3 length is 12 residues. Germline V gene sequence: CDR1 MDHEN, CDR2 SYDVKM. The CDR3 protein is CASGLAGNIQYF. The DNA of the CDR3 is TGTGCCAGCGGACTAGCGGGAAACATTCAGTACTTC.

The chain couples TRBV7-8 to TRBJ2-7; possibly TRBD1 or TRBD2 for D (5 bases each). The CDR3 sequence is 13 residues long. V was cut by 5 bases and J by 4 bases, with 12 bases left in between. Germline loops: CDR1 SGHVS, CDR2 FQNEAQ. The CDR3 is CASSERDLYEQYF. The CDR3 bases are TGTGCCAGCAGCGAAAGGGACCTGTACGAGCAGTACTTC. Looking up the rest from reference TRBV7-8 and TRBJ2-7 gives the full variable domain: GAGVSQSPRYKVAKRGQDVALRCDPISGHVSLFWYQQALGQGPEFLTYFQNEAQLDKSGLPSDRFFAERPEGSVSTLKIQRTQQEDSAVYLCASSERDLYEQYFGPGTRLTVT.

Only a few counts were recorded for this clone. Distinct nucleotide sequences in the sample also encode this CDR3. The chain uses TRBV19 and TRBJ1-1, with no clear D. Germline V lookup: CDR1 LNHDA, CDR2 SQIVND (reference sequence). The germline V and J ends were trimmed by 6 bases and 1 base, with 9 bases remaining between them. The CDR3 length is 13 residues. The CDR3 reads CASRDRRNTEAFF. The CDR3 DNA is TGTGCCAGTAGAGACCGCCGGAACACTGAAGCTTTCTTT.